Below are 32 T cell receptor beta chains sequenced from a single sample in a study of T-cell reconstitution after alpha-beta-depleted transplantation in children. Unique molecular identifiers were built into the TCRbeta library. TCRdb reprocessed the PCR reads via MiXCR and lists one record per CDR3 protein. The table shows 500,000 or so distinct CDR3 sequences, with about 31% occurring only once. Specimen: PBMCs from the stem cell graft donor, collected from the stem cell graft. The source is a human donor who donated a stem cell graft to a child with aplastic anemia.

This clonotype turned up a few times. For the CDR3, the DNA is TGCAGTGCTGGGACTAGCGGGTTTCCATGGGGTGAGCAGTTCTTC. This translates into CSAGTSGFPWGEQFF. This chain uses TRBV20-1 with TRBJ2-1, with 12 bases identical to TRBD2. Trimming took 5 bases from V and 9 from J; bases not matched to a gene: 11. This CDR3 region has 15 residues. CDR1 and CDR2 (germline): DFQATT, SNEGSKA (reference sequence).

This clonotype was recorded a few times. The gene calls are TRBV6-5 and TRBJ2-3; no firm D call. The germline V gene has CDR1 MNHEY and CDR2 SVGAGI. Trimming stripped 0 bases from V and 5 bases from J, with 9 bases between. This CDR3 region has 14 residues. The CDR3 DNA sequence: TGTGCCAGCAGTTACTCGGCCAATGGAGATACGCAGTATTTT. This sequence encodes CASSYSANGDTQYF.

The chain joins TRBV20-1 to TRBJ1-2, with a weak D call TRBD1 (6 bases). V was shortened by 6 bases and J by 0 bases, with 8 bases between the two germline ends. The V gene's germline CDR1 is DFQATT and CDR2 SNEGSKA (reference sequence). This CDR3 comprises 12 residues. Here the CDR3 reads CSAGQANYGYTF. DNA for the CDR3: TGCAGTGCGGGACAAGCTAACTATGGCTACACCTTC.

The chain uses TRBV2 and TRBJ2-1, with D tentatively TRBD1 (6 bases). Germline V gene lookup returns CDR1 SNHLY and CDR2 FYNNEI. The CDR3 has 15 amino acids. With 3 bases removed from V and 6 bases from J, the gap between germline ends came to 15 bases. The CDR3 here is CASSDQQGQFNEQFF. CDR3 coding DNA: TGTGCCAGCAGTGACCAACAGGGCCAATTCAATGAGCAGTTCTTC.

The chain links TRBV20-1 to TRBJ2-2, with a weak D call TRBD1 (5 bases). The CDR3 contains 15 residues. Trimming took off 2 bases at V and 0 bases at J, with 10 bases between the two ends. Germline CDR1 is DFQATT and CDR2 is SNEGSKA (reference sequence). The CDR3 region is CSARQGTTNTGELFF. CDR3 coding DNA: TGCAGTGCTAGACAGGGTACCACGAACACCGGGGAGCTGTTTTTT.

In its sample, this clonotype was seen a few times. This chain joins TRBV15 and TRBJ2-7; maybe TRBD2 (6 bases). CDR1 and CDR2 from the germline V gene are LNHNV and YYDKDF (reference sequence). The CDR3 totals 14 residues. Trimming stripped 2 bases from V and 3 bases from J, with 11 bases between. CDR3 protein: CATSRLADYYEQYF. The CDR3 nucleotides read TGTGCCACCAGCAGATTAGCGGACTACTACGAGCAGTACTTC.

This clonotype was counted between two and nine times. The chain uses TRBV7-9 and TRBJ2-3; D may be TRBD1 (6 bases). V was shortened by 1 base and J by 5 bases, with 16 bases between the two germline ends. The germline CDR1 and CDR2 sequences are SEHNR and FQNEAQ (reference sequence). The CDR3 totals 16 residues. The DNA of the CDR3 is TGTGCCAGCAGCTTAGAAGTCGTACAGGGCAAAGATACGCAGTATTTT. Amino acids: CASSLEVVQGKDTQYF.

The chain recombines TRBV20-1 with TRBJ1-1; 11 bases line up with TRBD1. CDR1 is DFQATT, CDR2 SNEGSKA, per germline (reference sequence). The junction had 2 bases not matched to a gene; V was cut back by 5 bases and J by 6 bases. CDR3 length: 12 amino acids. CDR3: CSAGQGAAEAFF. The CDR3 bases are TGCAGTGCTGGACAGGGGGCCGCTGAAGCTTTCTTT.

The rearrangement uses TRBV20-1 and TRBJ2-7; D is undetermined. This CDR3 is built from 16 residues. Germline V gene lookup returns CDR1 DFQATT and CDR2 SNEGSKA (reference sequence). The V end was cut by 0 bases, the J end by 2 bases, with 17 bases between. The CDR3 loop is CSARDFASEQPYEQYF. CDR3 coding DNA: TGCAGTGCTAGAGATTTTGCCTCGGAGCAGCCCTACGAGCAGTACTTC.

The rearrangement joins TRBV9 to TRBJ2-5, with D possibly being TRBD2 (6 bases). The CDR3 spans 14 residues. The V gene's germline CDR1 is SGDLS and CDR2 YYNGEE. Trimming took 7 bases from V and 5 from J, leaving 18 bases between them. The DNA of the CDR3 is TGTGCCAGCTCCAAAGTAGCGGTAGAGGAGACCCAGTACTTC. Residues: CASSKVAVEETQYF. The complete variable domain, with remaining parts taken from reference TRBV9 and TRBJ2-5, reads DSGVTQTPKHLITATGQRVTLRCSPRSGDLSVYWYQQSLDQGLQFLIQYYNGEERAKGNILERFSAQQFPDLHSELNLSSLELGDSALYFCASSKVAVEETQYFGPGTRLLVL.

With respect to this clonotype: One end of the junction fails to match germline, which may point to a read error. This rearrangement joins TRBV12-3 or TRBV12-4 to TRBJ1-2, with unresolved D. CDR3 length: 11 amino acids. CDR3 sequence: CASREGHGYTF. DNA of the CDR3: TGTGCCAGCAGAGAGGGCCATGGCTACACTTTC.

The chain employs TRBV9 and TRBJ2-3; D may be TRBD1 or TRBD2 (6 bases each). The V and J ends lost 3 bases and 7 bases respectively, with 12 bases between them. Germline CDR1 is SGDLS and CDR2 is YYNGEE. CDR3 length: 13 amino acids. The CDR3 DNA follows: TGTGCCAGCAGCGAAGGGGGACTCCATACGCAGTATTTT. Encoded protein: CASSEGGLHTQYF.

The chain has TRBV7-9 and TRBJ2-6; D gene unclear. Germline loops: CDR1 SEHNR, CDR2 FQNEAQ (reference sequence). The CDR3 runs 15 residues. Trimming cost V 1 base and J 2 bases, with 6 bases left between them. As DNA, the CDR3 is TGTGCCAGCAGCTTAGGGGATCCTGGGGCCAACGTCCTGACTTTC. This encodes CASSLGDPGANVLTF.

V and J are TRBV4-2 and TRBJ1-1, with D perhaps matching TRBD1 (6 bases). Deletions cut 4 bases from V and 0 bases from J, with 12 bases between. The CDR3 is made up of 15 amino acids. Germline V gene data show CDR1 as LGHNA and CDR2 as YNFKEQ. Here the CDR3 reads CASSRVRGMNTEAFF. In nucleotides, the CDR3 is TGTGCCAGCAGCCGGGTCAGGGGTATGAACACTGAAGCTTTCTTT.

The chain uses TRBV7-8 and TRBJ2-2; either TRBD1 or TRBD2 may supply D (5 bases each). There are 16 residues in the CDR3. From germline, CDR1 is SGHVS and CDR2 FQNEAQ. Trimming shortened V by 1 base and J by 6 bases, and 15 bases separated the two germline ends. In DNA form, the CDR3 reads TGTGCCAGCAGCTTAGTAACCGGGACGAGGTCCGGGGAGCTGTTTTTT. Translating gives CASSLVTGTRSGELFF.

V and J are TRBV11-1 and TRBJ1-1; D gene uncertain. Germline loops: CDR1 SGHAT, CDR2 FQDESV (reference sequence). This CDR3 contains 15 residues. Trimming cost V 3 bases and J 3 bases, with 14 bases left between them. The DNA for the CDR3 is TGTGCCAGCAGCTTTTTCGGCGGTGGTGACACTGAAGCTTTCTTT. Protein: CASSFFGGGDTEAFF. The full variable domain, completed using reference TRBV11-1 and TRBJ1-1, is EAEVAQSPRYKITEKSQAVAFWCDPISGHATLYWYRQILGQGPELLVQFQDESVVDDSQLPKDRFSAERLKGVDSTLKIQPAELGDSAMYLCASSFFGGGDTEAFFGQGTRLTVV.

This clonotype was recorded a few times. The V and J genes are TRBV7-2 and TRBJ2-7; D is perhaps TRBD1 (6 bases). Trimming took off 4 bases at V and 4 bases at J, with 8 bases between the two ends. Germline V lookup: CDR1 SGHTA, CDR2 FQGNSA. The CDR3 totals 12 residues. CDR3 sequence (DNA): TGTGCCAGCAGCTGGACAGATTACGAGCAGTACTTC. Residues: CASSWTDYEQYF.

The chain uses TRBV7-2 and TRBJ2-1, with 13 bases fitting TRBD2. The ends lost 5 bases at V and 6 bases at J; junction bases unmatched: 10. The germline CDR1 and CDR2 sequences are SGHTA and FQGNSA. CDR3 length: 17 amino acids. CDR3 DNA: TGTGCCAGCAGCCCATCCAGCGGACTAGCGGGAGCCAATGAGCAGTTCTTC. Translated: CASSPSSGLAGANEQFF.

The V call is TRBV18, the J call TRBJ2-2, with D perhaps matching TRBD2 (6 bases). Germline loops: CDR1 KGHSH, CDR2 LQKENI. Trimming removed 3 bases from V and 5 bases from J, with 13 bases in between. CDR3 length equals 15 residues. CDR3 DNA sequence: TGTGCCAGCTCACCGAGAATAGCGGAGACCGGGGAGCTGTTTTTT. Its translation is CASSPRIAETGELFF.

This chain uses TRBV20-1 with TRBJ2-7, with 13 bases fitting TRBD2. The CDR3 is 14 amino acids. Germline V gives CDR1 DFQATT, CDR2 SNEGSKA (reference sequence). V shed 5 bases and J 7 bases; nucleotides not matched to a gene: 8. The CDR3 nucleotides are TGCAGTGCTGCCGGACTAGCGGGAGTGGGGGAGCAGTACTTC. Translation gives CSAAGLAGVGEQYF.

The V call is TRBV30, the J call TRBJ2-1; D gene unclear. Germline CDR1 GTSNPN, CDR2 SVGIG (reference sequence). Trimming took 5 bases from V and 4 from J, leaving 15 bases between them. The CDR3 is 14 amino acids. The CDR3 nucleotides are TGTGCCTGGTTTCACGGCGGAGAGTACAATGAGCAGTTCTTC. Amino acid sequence: CAWFHGGEYNEQFF.

This clonotype was detected only once. The V and J genes are TRBV6-1 and TRBJ1-3, with unresolved D. Between the trimmed V and J ends, which lost 9 bases and 3 bases, there was a span of 15 bases. The CDR3 totals 14 residues. Germline values: CDR1 MNHNS, CDR2 SASEGT. The CDR3: CASGRTESGNTIYF. Written as DNA, the CDR3 is TGTGCCAGTGGCAGGACGGAAAGTGGAAACACCATATATTTT.

This clonotype turned up a few times. V and J are TRBV25-1 and TRBJ2-5; D call uncertain. Trimming shortened V by 6 bases and J by 5 bases, and 13 bases separated the two germline ends. Germline CDR1 MGHDK, CDR2 SYGVNS. The CDR3 spans 13 residues. The CDR3 sequence is CASRDVQLETQYF. The CDR3 DNA follows: TGTGCCAGCAGGGACGTTCAACTGGAGACCCAGTACTTC.

A few counts support this clonotype. The chain recombines TRBV6-2 or TRBV6-3 with TRBJ2-7, with D maybe TRBD2 (5 bases). Germline lookup yields CDR1 MNHEY and CDR2 SVGEGT. V was pared by 2 bases and J by 6 bases, with 20 bases between. This CDR3 spans 16 amino acids. This CDR3 reads CASSYHAGGSFGEQYV. The CDR3 DNA reads TGTGCCAGCAGTTACCACGCGGGTGGATCTTTCGGCGAGCAGTACGTC.

The rearrangement uses TRBV6-1 and TRBJ2-1, with 8 bases that match TRBD1. Looked up from germline, CDR1 is MNHNS and CDR2 is SASEGT. CDR3 length: 14 residues. V lost 6 bases, J lost 8 bases, and 9 bases stayed unmatched. This CDR3 is CASSRTQGADEQFF. CDR3 nucleotides: TGTGCCAGCAGCCGGACCCAGGGGGCCGATGAGCAGTTCTTC.

J is TRBJ2-7 and V is TRBV15; 7 positions agree with TRBD1. The CDR3 is 14 amino acids. Germline V CDR1 and CDR2: LNHNV, YYDKDF (reference sequence). After removal of 5 bases from V and 7 bases from J, the junction contained 11 bases not matched to a gene. The CDR3 loop is CATSVGTDAGEQYF. Written as DNA, the CDR3 is TGTGCCACCAGCGTCGGGACAGACGCGGGTGAGCAGTACTTC.

This sequence joins TRBV6-1 and TRBJ1-2; no reliable D call. Trimming shortened V by 4 bases and J by 6 bases, and 21 bases separated the two germline ends. This CDR3 comprises 16 residues. Germline lookup yields CDR1 MNHNS and CDR2 SASEGT. CDR3 coding DNA: TGTGCCAGCAGTGTCGCCGGCGGATCGGGCCAAAATGGCTACACCTTC. Its protein product is CASSVAGGSGQNGYTF.

The rearrangement joins TRBV2 to TRBJ1-1; D is undetermined. The CDR3 loop spans 12 amino acids. Germline CDR1 reads SNHLY; CDR2 reads FYNNEI. The V end lost 8 bases, the J end lost 6 bases, and 13 bases lay between the germline ends. CDR3 amino acids: CASGPLNAEAFF. The DNA for the CDR3 is TGTGCCAGCGGACCTCTCAATGCTGAAGCTTTCTTT. The entire variable domain, with the rest obtained from reference TRBV2 and TRBJ1-1, is as follows: EPEVTQTPSHQVTQMGQEVILRCVPISNHLYFYWYRQILGQKVEFLVSFYNNEISEKSEIFDDQFSVERPDGSNFTLKIRSTKLEDSAMYFCASGPLNAEAFFGQGTRLTVV.

This chain uses TRBV20-1 with TRBJ1-1; D remains ambiguous. Per germline, CDR1 DFQATT and CDR2 SNEGSKA (reference sequence). The CDR3 extends over 13 amino acids. V was cut by 0 bases and J by 5 bases, with 10 bases left in between. Here the CDR3 DNA reads TGCAGTGCTAGAGATGGAAAGGGAACTGAAGCTTTCTTT. This translates into CSARDGKGTEAFF.

The J gene is TRBJ1-5, the V gene TRBV27; D not resolved. Germline lookup yields CDR1 MNHEY and CDR2 SMNVEV (reference sequence). There are 13 residues in the CDR3. Trimming took 2 bases from V and 10 from J, leaving 12 bases between them. CDR3 in DNA: TGTGCCAGCAGTTTAGACCCGAATGGTCCCCAGCATTTT. Protein sequence: CASSLDPNGPQHF.

This clonotype was found many times. This chain connects TRBV5-5 to TRBJ2-7; the D is unclear. The CDR3 is made up of 14 amino acids. Trimming cost V 1 base and J 2 bases, with 10 bases left between them. Germline V gene data show CDR1 as SGHKS and CDR2 as YYEKEE (reference sequence). The CDR3 region has the DNA TGTGCCAGCAGCTTGTTGGCAACGACCTACGAGCAGTACGTC. Translating gives CASSLLATTYEQYV.

This rearrangement joins TRBV9 to TRBJ1-4, with 8 bases that match TRBD1. The CDR3 totals 15 residues. Germline-derived CDR1 and CDR2 are SGDLS and YYNGEE. After removal of 3 bases from V and 5 bases from J, the junction contained 6 bases not matched to a gene. The CDR3 DNA sequence: TGTGCCAGCAGCGAGATAACAGGGGGAAATGAAAAACTGTTTTTT. It encodes CASSEITGGNEKLFF.